This entry concerns a single TCR beta chain. Its target is unknown. Repertoires were generated with immunoSEQ multiplex PCR, while TCRdb's copy carries only in-frame clones and drops some. The data show around 45,000 clones, roughly 80% seen once. This sample is part of a study of OX40 agonist ivuxolimab in advanced cancers. At the level of the study: A partial response was reached by three patients: one with hepatocellular carcinoma and two with cutaneous melanoma. The study, taken as a whole, reports: CD4+ and CD8+ blood T cells expanded clonally by week 6 at 0.1 to 3.0 mg/kg. The expanded peripheral T cells' antigen specificity was not determined.

Germline-derived CDR1 and CDR2 are SGHTA and FQGNSA. The CDR3 sequence is 17 residues long. V dropped 1 base and J dropped 1 base, with 16 bases sitting between them. Sequencing used CD4+ or CD8+ T cells sorted from blood, obtained in a trial of the OX40 agonist ivuxolimab. The receptor's source is an adult with an advanced solid tumor such as melanoma, head and neck, liver or kidney cancer. The chain is built from TRBV7-2 and TRBJ1-2; tentatively, D is TRBD1 (5 bases). CDR3 coding DNA: TGTGCCAGCAGCTTAGATTTAGGAGGGGAGGATAACTATGGCTACACCTTC. Translated: CASSLDLGGEDNYGYTF.